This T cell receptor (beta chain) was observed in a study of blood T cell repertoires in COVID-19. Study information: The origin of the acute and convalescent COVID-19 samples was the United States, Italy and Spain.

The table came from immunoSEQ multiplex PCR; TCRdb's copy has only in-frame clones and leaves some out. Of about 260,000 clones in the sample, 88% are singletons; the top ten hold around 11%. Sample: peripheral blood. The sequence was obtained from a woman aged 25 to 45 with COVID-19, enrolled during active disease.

The DNA of the CDR3 is TGCAGCGTTCGTGGACAGGGGGGTGAAAAACTGTTTTTT. It yields the protein CSVRGQGGEKLFF. The genes are TRBV29-1 and TRBJ1-4; 10 bases match TRBD1. The CDR3 covers 13 residues. Germline values: CDR1 SQVTM, CDR2 ANQGSEA. The V gene end was trimmed by 5 bases and the J gene end by 7 bases; junction bases not matched to a gene: 4.